The 32 T cell receptor beta chains given below trace back to one sample, sequenced in a study of radiotherapy plus CTLA-4 blockade in lung cancer. TCRdb's copy holds only in-frame clones and misses some; the assay was immunoSEQ multiplex PCR. The profile shows 75,000 to 100,000 clones, roughly 80% of them singletons. Specimen: peripheral blood, collected from a patient treated with radiotherapy plus ipilimumab. Every receptor here comes from a human donor with non-small cell lung cancer who had a partial response to radiotherapy plus ipilimumab.

Notes on this clone: One end of the junction varies from germline; a read error may be responsible. V usage is TRBV5-1 and J usage is TRBJ2-5, with TRBD1 matching over 7 bases. Germline V gives CDR1 SGHRS, CDR2 YFSETQ. This CDR3 is 12 amino acids long. CDR3 sequence (DNA): TGCGCCAGCAGCTTGGAGACAGGGACCCAGAACTTC. Protein sequence: CASSLETGTQNF.

The chain links TRBV4-1 to TRBJ1-4; TRBD1 is a possible D gene (5 bases). Trimming took off 4 bases at V and 8 bases at J, with 14 bases between the two ends. CDR1 is MGHRA and CDR2 is YSYEKL in the germline V gene. The CDR3 is made up of 14 amino acids. The CDR3 here is CASSPNMGGEKLFF. The CDR3, as DNA: TGCGCCAGCAGCCCAAACATGGGGGGAGAAAAACTGTTTTTT.

The rearrangement uses TRBV28 and TRBJ2-5; the D gene is possibly TRBD2 (5 bases). CDR1 is MDHEN, CDR2 SYDVKM, per germline. V lost 6 bases and J lost 3, with 11 bases in between. This CDR3 region has 13 residues. The CDR3, as DNA: TGTGCCAGCAGCCCCGGGGTAGAAGAGACCCAGTACTTC. It codes for CASSPGVEETQYF.

The gene calls are TRBV5-4 and TRBJ2-3; 12 bases match TRBD2. The junction had 7 bases not matched to a gene; V was cut back by 4 bases and J by 4 bases. The CDR3 length is 16 residues. CDR1 is SGHNT, CDR2 YYREEE, per germline (reference sequence). This chain's CDR3 is CASSPPTSGRADTQYF. CDR3 DNA: TGTGCCAGCAGCCCCCCGACTAGCGGGAGAGCAGATACGCAGTATTTT.

V and J are TRBV6-5 and TRBJ2-1; weak D call: TRBD1 (6 bases). This CDR3 has 13 amino acids. V was trimmed by 6 bases and J by 1 base, leaving 7 bases between them. CDR1 and CDR2 from the germline V gene are MNHEY and SVGAGI. The CDR3 region is CASRGTSYNEQFF. The CDR3 DNA reads as TGTGCCAGCAGGGGGACATCCTACAATGAGCAGTTCTTC.

CDR3 loop: CASSLVRQGTGELFF. The CDR3, as DNA: TGTGCCAGCAGTTTAGTGAGACAGGGCACCGGGGAGCTGTTTTTT. The chain combines TRBV28 with TRBJ2-2, with TRBD1 matching 7 bases. The CDR3 loop spans 15 amino acids. J gave up 4 bases and V 2 bases, and 4 bases lay outside the gene matches. Germline V CDR1 and CDR2: MDHEN, SYDVKM.

The V gene is TRBV6-4, the J gene TRBJ2-3; a possible D gene is TRBD2 (6 bases). Germline V gene sequence: CDR1 MRHNA, CDR2 SNTAGT. Trimming pared 0 bases from V and 9 bases from J, leaving 16 bases between. This CDR3 is built from 15 residues. The CDR3 region is CASSDSASVKETQYF. The DNA for the CDR3 is TGTGCCAGCAGTGACTCGGCTAGCGTTAAGGAGACGCAGTATTTT.

V and J are TRBV18 and TRBJ2-7; D is ambiguous. The germline CDR1 and CDR2 sequences are KGHSH and LQKENI. The V end lost 2 bases, the J end lost 0 bases, and 5 bases lay between the germline ends. This CDR3 is 13 amino acids long. CDR3 in amino acids: CASSPASSYEQYF. DNA for the CDR3: TGTGCCAGCTCACCAGCTAGCTCCTACGAGCAGTACTTC.

The sample holds many counts of this clone. An end of the junction does not agree with germline; a read error may underlie this. This chain links TRBV18 with TRBJ2-7, with TRBD2 identical over 9 bases. This CDR3 contains 14 residues. Germline CDR1 KGHSH, CDR2 LQKENI. This CDR3 reads CASSPLAGTYEQYF. DNA of the CDR3: TGTGCCAGCTCGCCACTAGCGGGTACCTACGAGCAGTACTTC.

The rearrangement links TRBV5-8 to TRBJ2-2; 7 bases fit TRBD1. CDR1 and CDR2 from the germline V gene are SGHTS and YDEGEE. With 6 bases clipped from V and 5 bases from J, the junction kept 7 bases outside the gene matches. This CDR3 contains 14 residues. CDR3 nucleotide sequence: TGTGCCAGCAACCCAGGACAGGCGACCGGGGAGCTGTTTTTT. Its protein product is CASNPGQATGELFF.

Only one count was recorded for this clone. The chain couples TRBV5-6 to TRBJ1-6; perhaps TRBD1 as D (5 bases). Per germline, CDR1 SGHDT and CDR2 YYEEEE. This CDR3 spans 14 amino acids. Trimming cost V 8 bases and J 14 bases, with 23 bases left between them. CDR3 loop: CASSRRGGLLSLHF. The CDR3 nucleotides are TGTGCCAGTAGCAGGAGGGGAGGCCTTTTGTCCCTCCACTTT.

The gene calls are TRBV19 and TRBJ1-2, with 8 bases that match TRBD1. The trim removed 6 bases at V and 4 bases at J, leaving 4 bases unmatched. Germline V lookup: CDR1 LNHDA, CDR2 SQIVND (reference sequence). The CDR3 length is 13 residues. The DNA of the CDR3 is TGTGCCAGTAGCCTGACAGGGGTCTATGGCTACACCTTC. Its protein is CASSLTGVYGYTF.

This chain connects TRBV5-1 to TRBJ2-5; TRBD2 might be the D (5 bases). The CDR3 has 16 amino acids. The germline V and J ends were trimmed by 1 base and 4 bases, with 17 bases remaining between them. Germline V CDR1 and CDR2: SGHRS, YFSETQ. CDR3 residues: CASSLSLGGVRETQYF. The CDR3 DNA reads as TGCGCCAGCAGCTTGAGTCTTGGAGGAGTTAGAGAGACCCAGTACTTC.

In DNA form, the CDR3 reads TGTGCCAGCAGCTTGGGTCAGGTTAATACAGGAGCTTTCTTT. The encoded protein is CASSLGQVNTGAFF. The gene calls are TRBV5-6 and TRBJ1-1; D might be TRBD1 (5 bases). This CDR3 region has 14 residues. The V gene's germline CDR1 is SGHDT and CDR2 YYEEEE. V lost 0 bases, J lost 10 bases, and 16 bases lay in between.

This clone turned up a few times. The J gene is TRBJ1-4, the V gene TRBV28; D call uncertain. V shed 8 bases and J shed 1 base, with 11 bases lying between them. This CDR3 comprises 14 residues. Germline CDR1 MDHEN, CDR2 SYDVKM. The CDR3 DNA sequence: TGTGCCAGCGGCCCTCGGGGAACTAATGAAAAACTGTTTTTT. It specifies CASGPRGTNEKLFF. Together with reference TRBV28 and TRBJ1-4, the CDR3 gives the full variable domain: DVKVTQSSRYLVKRTGEKVFLECVQDMDHENMFWYRQDPGLGLRLIYFSYDVKMKEKGDIPEGYSVSREKKERFSLILESASTNQTSMYLCASGPRGTNEKLFFGSGTQLSVL.

This sequence joins TRBV18 and TRBJ2-1; 7 positions agree with TRBD2. The CDR3 loop spans 16 amino acids. V lost 6 bases and J lost 2; bases outside the gene matches: 10. From germline, CDR1 is KGHSH and CDR2 LQKENI. CDR3 loop: CASSLAAGVTYNEQFF. The DNA for the CDR3 is TGTGCCAGCTCCCTTGCTGCGGGAGTAACCTACAATGAGCAGTTCTTC.

This clone has just a few counts. The chain is built from TRBV5-5 and TRBJ2-1, with D possibly TRBD2 on 5 matching bases. Trimming removed 2 bases at V and 4 bases at J, with 13 bases between. From germline, CDR1 is SGHKS and CDR2 YYEKEE (reference sequence). The CDR3 runs 15 residues. CDR3 in DNA: TGTGCCAGCAGCTTAGCGGCCTCGTATTACAATGAGCAGTTCTTC. Its protein product is CASSLAASYYNEQFF.

In this sample, this clone turned up a few times. The chain has TRBV10-1 and TRBJ2-3; possibly TRBD2 for D (6 bases). The V and J ends lost 6 bases and 5 bases respectively, with 12 bases between them. Germline lookup yields CDR1 WNHNN and CDR2 SYGVQD (reference sequence). There are 13 residues in the CDR3. CDR3 in DNA: TGCGCCAGCAGCCCCGTGGGGGGAGATACGCAGTATTTT. Translating gives CASSPVGGDTQYF.

V and J are TRBV7-3 and TRBJ2-7, with 13 bases fitting TRBD2. Germline V CDR1 and CDR2: SGHTA, FQGTGA. With V trimmed by 4 bases and J by 7 bases, 1 base remained unmatched. The CDR3 runs 13 residues. The DNA for the CDR3 is TGTGCCAGCAGCTCGGGACTAGCGGGGGAGCAGTACTTC. It is translated as CASSSGLAGEQYF.

The chain combines TRBV9 with TRBJ2-1; weak D call: TRBD2 (6 bases). V was clipped by 0 bases and J by 4 bases, with 8 bases between them. Germline-derived CDR1 and CDR2 are SGDLS and YYNGEE. The length of the CDR3 is 14 residues. In DNA form, the CDR3 reads TGTGCCAGCAGCGTAGTGGCGGGGTACAATGAGCAGTTCTTC. Translating gives CASSVVAGYNEQFF.

This rearrangement joins TRBV2 to TRBJ2-2; 7 bases are a match to TRBD1. Looked up from germline, CDR1 is SNHLY and CDR2 is FYNNEI. Trimming took 6 bases from V and 4 from J; bases not matched to a gene: 5. The CDR3 spans 14 residues. In DNA, the CDR3 is TGTGCCAGCAGCATGAGACAGGGCACCGGGGAGCTGTTTTTT. Its protein product is CASSMRQGTGELFF. The full variable domain, with the rest looked up from reference TRBV2 and TRBJ2-2, is EPEVTQTPSHQVTQMGQEVILRCVPISNHLYFYWYRQILGQKVEFLVSFYNNEISEKSEIFDDQFSVERPDGSNFTLKIRSTKLEDSAMYFCASSMRQGTGELFFGEGSRLTVL.

This sequence joins TRBV5-1 and TRBJ1-4; 8 positions match TRBD1. This CDR3 is built from 16 residues. CDR1 and CDR2 (germline): SGHRS, YFSETQ. Losses at the gene ends were 0 bases for V and 1 base for J; bases not matched to a gene: 2. The CDR3 spells CASSLEQGGTNEKLFF. CDR3 nucleotides: TGCGCCAGCAGCTTGGAACAGGGGGGAACTAATGAAAAACTGTTTTTT.

The chain links TRBV6-1 to TRBJ2-1; a possible D gene is TRBD2 (6 bases). Germline CDR1 and CDR2: MNHNS and SASEGT. V was clipped by 3 bases and J by 5 bases, with 11 bases between them. This CDR3 comprises 14 residues. CDR3 amino acids: CASSDRAGNNEQFF. CDR3 DNA: TGTGCCAGCAGTGACCGAGCGGGCAACAATGAGCAGTTCTTC.

V gene TRBV19 combines with J gene TRBJ2-7; tentatively, D is TRBD2 (5 bases). Trimming cost V 3 bases and J 2 bases, with 11 bases left between them. The germline CDR1 and CDR2 sequences are LNHDA and SQIVND (reference sequence). This CDR3 comprises 14 residues. CDR3 in DNA: TGTGCCAGTAGTATCAGACTACGGCCCTACGAGCAGTACTTC. Its protein product is CASSIRLRPYEQYF.

This chain joins TRBV19 and TRBJ1-2; 7 positions agree with TRBD1. Germline CDR1 is LNHDA and CDR2 is SQIVND (reference sequence). J was trimmed by 2 bases and V by 4 bases; bases with no gene match: 4. The CDR3 is 14 residues long. This chain's CDR3 is CASSTGGGNYGYTF. CDR3 nucleotides: TGTGCCAGTAGTACAGGGGGAGGCAACTATGGCTACACCTTC.

The rearrangement joins TRBV5-1 to TRBJ1-5; 9 nucleotides agree with TRBD1. Trimming removed 4 bases from V and 6 bases from J; junction bases left unmatched: 11. The germline V gene has CDR1 SGHRS and CDR2 YFSETQ. The CDR3 loop spans 16 amino acids. CDR3 bases: TGCGCCAGCAGCCCTGGGACAGGGACAGAGGGTCAGCCCCAGCATTTT. It specifies CASSPGTGTEGQPQHF.

The J gene is TRBJ2-1, the V gene TRBV25-1; TRBD2 matches at 9 bases. The CDR3 runs 15 residues. The V and J ends lost 4 bases and 4 bases, in that order; junction bases with no gene match: 5. Germline CDR1 and CDR2: MGHDK and SYGVNS. The CDR3 sequence is CASSAPSGTYNEQFF. DNA of the CDR3: TGTGCCAGCAGTGCCCCTAGCGGGACTTACAATGAGCAGTTCTTC.

This chain connects TRBV19 to TRBJ2-2; D is possibly TRBD2 (6 bases). Germline V gives CDR1 LNHDA, CDR2 SQIVND (reference sequence). This CDR3 is built from 17 residues. Trimming took off 0 bases at V and 4 bases at J, with 15 bases between the two ends. The CDR3 DNA follows: TGTGCCAGTAGTATAGATCTCAGGCGGGAAGGCACCGGGGAGCTGTTTTTT. This encodes CASSIDLRREGTGELFF.

This chain links TRBV30 with TRBJ1-3, with D maybe TRBD1 (5 bases). Germline loops: CDR1 GTSNPN, CDR2 SVGIG (reference sequence). Deletions cut 4 bases from V and 1 base from J, with 8 bases between. This CDR3 has 13 amino acids. CDR3: CAWMEGSGNTIYF. The CDR3, as DNA: TGTGCCTGGATGGAGGGGTCTGGAAACACCATATATTTT.

The V call is TRBV19, the J call TRBJ1-1, with 9 bases aligning to TRBD1. This CDR3 has 13 residues. Per germline, CDR1 LNHDA and CDR2 SQIVND (reference sequence). V trimming: 7 bases; J trimming: 11 bases; junction bases outside the gene matches: 11. The chain's CDR3 is CASIRQGESAAFF. The CDR3 region has the DNA TGTGCCAGTATTAGACAGGGGGAATCTGCTGCTTTCTTT.

Here the CDR3 DNA reads TGTGCCAGCAGCCGAGACGGCGGCTCCTACGAGCAGTACTTC. Translated, it gives CASSRDGGSYEQYF. This chain links TRBV7-2 with TRBJ2-7, with D unclear. This CDR3 contains 14 residues. V shed 5 bases and J shed 0 bases, with 11 bases lying between them. CDR1 and CDR2 from the germline V gene are SGHTA and FQGNSA.

The rearrangement uses TRBV5-1 and TRBJ2-4; possibly TRBD2 for D (6 bases). Trimming cost V 0 bases and J 8 bases, with 9 bases left between them. The CDR3 totals 13 residues. Per the germline V gene, CDR1 is SGHRS and CDR2 is YFSETQ. The CDR3 reads CASSLGGEDIQYF. CDR3 in DNA: TGCGCCAGCAGCTTGGGAGGGGAGGACATTCAGTACTTC.